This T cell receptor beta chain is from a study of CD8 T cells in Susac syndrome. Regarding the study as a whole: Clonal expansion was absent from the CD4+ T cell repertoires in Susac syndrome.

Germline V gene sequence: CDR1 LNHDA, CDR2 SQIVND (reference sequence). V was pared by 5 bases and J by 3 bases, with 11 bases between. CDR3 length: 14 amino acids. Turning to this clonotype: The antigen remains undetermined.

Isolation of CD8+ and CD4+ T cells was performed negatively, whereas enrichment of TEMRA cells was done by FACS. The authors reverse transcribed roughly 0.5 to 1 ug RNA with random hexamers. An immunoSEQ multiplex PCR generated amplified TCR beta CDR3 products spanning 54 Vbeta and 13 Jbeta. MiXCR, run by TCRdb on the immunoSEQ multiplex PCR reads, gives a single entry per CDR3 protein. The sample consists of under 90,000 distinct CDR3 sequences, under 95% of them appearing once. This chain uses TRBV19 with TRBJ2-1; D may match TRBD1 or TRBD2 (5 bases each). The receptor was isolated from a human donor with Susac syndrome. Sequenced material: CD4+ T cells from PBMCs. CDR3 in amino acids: CASSPGRDYNEQFF. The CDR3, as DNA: TGTGCCAGTAGTCCGGGACGGGACTACAATGAGCAGTTCTTC. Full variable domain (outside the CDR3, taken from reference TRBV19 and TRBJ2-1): DGGITQSPKYLFRKEGQNVTLSCEQNLNHDAMYWYRQDPGQGLRLIYYSQIVNDFQKGDIAEGYSVSREKKESFPLTVTSAQKNPTAFYLCASSPGRDYNEQFFGPGTRLTVL.